These T cell receptor beta chains were read from a single sample in a study of human T cells and chemical hapten exposure. One entry per CDR3 protein results from TCRdb running MiXCR on the RACE reads. The sample has approximately 340,000 distinct CDR3 sequences, under 8% seen once. Source: whole blood, taken in connection with sensitization to the hapten diphenylcyclopropenone (DPC). These receptors were collected from a woman younger than 30 with alopecia areata. Some clones in this sample may be carry-over from other donors' samples. Each CDR3 is given with its conserved first and last residue. D genes are given only for firm matches. Part of the rows lack a size; the others show once, few, many or a class for expanded clones.

J gene | clone size | V gene | D gene | CDR3 DNA | CDR3 protein
TRBJ2-3 | many | TRBV7-3 | TRBD2 | TGTGCCAGCAGCCTCAACCTACTAGCGGGGGCTTTGTATTTT | CASSLNLLAGALYF
TRBJ1-6 | . | TRBV12-3/TRBV12-4 | . | TGTGCCAGCAGTTTAGAGGTCGGGCAGAATAATTCACCCCTCCACTTT | CASSLEVGQNNSPLHF
TRBJ2-1 | . | TRBV9 | TRBD2 | TGTGCCAGCAGCCCCCGGAGGGGCGGGGGGGCGACCGATGAGCAGTTCTTC | CASSPRRGGGATDEQFF
TRBJ1-1 | . | TRBV10-3 | . | TGTGCCATCAATTGGGCCCCCTGGACTGAAGCTTTCTTT | CAINWAPWTEAFF
TRBJ2-3 | . | TRBV7-6 | . | TGTGCCAGCAGCTTCCCGACCCCCGGGGATACGCAGTATTTT | CASSFPTPGDTQYF
TRBJ1-4 | . | TRBV7-2 | . | TGTGCCAGCAGCTTAGCTCCAGGGGTGAATGAAAAACTGTTTTTT | CASSLAPGVNEKLFF
TRBJ1-1 | few | TRBV12-3/TRBV12-4 | . | TGTGCCAGCAGTCCCGGGACCCATAGGGGGGTGAACACTGAAGCTTTCTTT | CASSPGTHRGVNTEAFF
TRBJ1-6 | . | TRBV20-1 | . | TGCAGTGCTAGAAGGGGGATCAATTCACCCCTCCACTTT | CSARRGINSPLHF
TRBJ2-7 | . | TRBV12-3/TRBV12-4 | . | TGTGCCAGCAGTTTAGGAAGGGCACTTAGCTCCTACGAGCAGTACTTC | CASSLGRALSSYEQYF
TRBJ2-7 | many | TRBV20-1 | . | TGCAGTGCTAGAGTTCTAGTTCCCTACGAGCAGTACTTC | CSARVLVPYEQYF
TRBJ1-6 | . | TRBV10-2 | . | TGCGCCAGCAGACCCGACAGGCTTGGGTCACCCCTCCACTTT | CASRPDRLGSPLHF
TRBJ2-4 | . | TRBV4-3 | TRBD2 | TGCGCCAGCAGCCACAGACCGGGACTAGCGGGGGGTTACCTCAAAAACATTCAGTACTTC | CASSHRPGLAGGYLKNIQYF
TRBJ2-7 | few | TRBV3-1 | . | TGTGCCAGCAGCCCTTCAATCCCCTACGAGCAGTACTTC | CASSPSIPYEQYF
TRBJ2-3 | few | TRBV4-1 | . | TGCGCCAGCAGCCAAGGTCCCGGCATAATCGATACGCAGTATTTT | CASSQGPGIIDTQYF
TRBJ2-7 | few | TRBV7-9 | . | TGTGCCAGCAGCTATCCCGAACCTTTCACCTACGAGCAGTACTTC | CASSYPEPFTYEQYF
TRBJ1-5 | few | TRBV3-1 | . | TGTGCCAGCAGCCAATCTGGCCACGGAGGACAGCCCCAGCATTTT | CASSQSGHGGQPQHF
TRBJ1-1 | . | TRBV20-1 | . | TGCAGTGCTAGTCCTGGGTGGGACACTGAAGCTTTCTTT | CSASPGWDTEAFF
TRBJ1-4 | few | TRBV28 | . | TGTGCCAGCAGTCCCATGGGGGTAACTAATGAAAAACTGTTTTTT | CASSPMGVTNEKLFF
TRBJ1-5 | many | TRBV5-8 | . | TGTGCCAGCAGCCTCGGACAGTTGCGGCAGCCCCAGCATTTT | CASSLGQLRQPQHF
TRBJ1-2 | many | TRBV7-2 | . | TGTGCCAGCAGCCCCGAACGGGGGTCCGAGGGCTACACCTTC | CASSPERGSEGYTF
TRBJ1-4 | few | TRBV6-6 | . | TGTGCCAGCAGTTACGGGGGGGTCCCAACTAATGAAAAACTGTTTTTT | CASSYGGVPTNEKLFF
TRBJ1-1 | few | TRBV7-2 | . | TGTGCCAGCAGCTTAGTGGGAGTGAAGAGGGCTTTCTTT | CASSLVGVKRAFF
TRBJ2-1 | many | TRBV12-3/TRBV12-4 | . | TGTGCCAGCAGTTGGTATCAGGGTCGAGGGAATGAGCAGTTCTTC | CASSWYQGRGNEQFF
TRBJ2-2 | few | TRBV3-1 | . | TGTGCCAGCAGGCTAGAATGGGGCGGGGAGCTGTTTTTT | CASRLEWGGELFF
TRBJ1-1 | few | TRBV27 | . | TGTGCCAGCAGTTTAGATACACCGGAGGGAACGACTGAAGCTTTCTTT | CASSLDTPEGTTEAFF
TRBJ2-7 | . | TRBV6-5 | TRBD1 | TGTGCCAGCAGTCAGAACGACAGGGGAGAGCAGTACTTC | CASSQNDRGEQYF
TRBJ1-1 | few | TRBV3-1 | . | TGTGCCAGCAGGTTAAGGGGTGCCGACACTGAAGCTTTCTTT | CASRLRGADTEAFF
TRBJ2-7 | few | TRBV28 | TRBD1 | TGTGCCAGCAGTTCCGGACAGGTAATGGACTACGAGCAGTACTTC | CASSSGQVMDYEQYF
TRBJ2-2 | few | TRBV14 | TRBD1 | TGTGCCAGGATGGGACAGGCGGAAGGTACCGGGGAGCTGTTTTTT | CARMGQAEGTGELFF
TRBJ2-1 | many | TRBV4-1 | TRBD2 | TGCGCCAGCAGTCCGCTAGAGCGGGGGGGAGGCAATGAGCAGTTCTTC | CASSPLERGGGNEQFF
TRBJ2-7 | many | TRBV18 | . | TGTGCCAGCTCACCACCGGTCGGGGCGCCCGCCGAGCAGTACTTC | CASSPPVGAPAEQYF
TRBJ1-2 | . | TRBV3-1 | . | TGTGCCAGCAGCCAAGAGACGGAACGTTGGAATGGCTACACCTTC | CASSQETERWNGYTF
TRBJ2-7 | many | TRBV4-2 | . | TGTGCCAGCAGCCAAGTCCAGTCCGGAACCTACGAGCAGTACTTC | CASSQVQSGTYEQYF
TRBJ1-6 | few | TRBV7-3 | TRBD1 | TGTGCCAGCAGCTTAAGTGGCAGGGGGTATTCACCCCTCCACTTT | CASSLSGRGYSPLHF
TRBJ2-3 | many | TRBV12-3/TRBV12-4 | . | TGTGCCAGCAGTTTTTCGGTCGGGATGGCAGATACGCAGTATTTT | CASSFSVGMADTQYF
TRBJ1-1 | few | TRBV6-2/TRBV6-3 | TRBD1 | TGTGCCAGCAGTTATCCCAGACGACAGGGGGGCACTGAAGCTTTCTTT | CASSYPRRQGGTEAFF
TRBJ2-2 | many | TRBV29-1 | TRBD2 | TGCAGCACCCGACTAGCGGGTACCGGGGAGCTGTTTTTT | CSTRLAGTGELFF
TRBJ1-3 | few | TRBV13 | . | TGTGCCAGCAGCTTAAGTAGATTGGGAAACACCATATATTTT | CASSLSRLGNTIYF
TRBJ1-6 | few | TRBV19 | . | TGTGCCAGTAGAGCGACAAACCGACGGTTATCACCCCTCCACTTT | CASRATNRRLSPLHF
TRBJ2-2 | . | TRBV10-3 | TRBD1 | TGTGCCATCAGGGCAGGACAGGGATCGAACACCGGGGAGCTGTTTTTT | CAIRAGQGSNTGELFF